Presented here are 4 T cell receptor beta chains from one specimen sequenced in a study of blood T cell repertoires in COVID-19. Assay: immunoSEQ multiplex PCR; the TCRdb copy retains only in-frame clones and omits some. The sample holds some 110,000 clones, under 90% seen once. The sequenced material came from peripheral blood. The receptors derive from a man older than 75 with acute or convalescent COVID-19.

The chain couples TRBV27 to TRBJ2-1; 15 bases match TRBD2. Per the germline V gene, CDR1 is MNHEY and CDR2 is SMNVEV (reference sequence). The CDR3 loop spans 16 amino acids. The ends lost 5 bases at V and 7 bases at J; junction bases unmatched: 6. CDR3 sequence reads: CASSPRGLAGGNEQFF. The CDR3 DNA is TGTGCCAGCAGTCCAAGGGGACTAGCGGGAGGTAATGAGCAGTTCTTC.

The chain uses TRBV5-1 and TRBJ1-1, with 8 bases aligning to TRBD1. CDR3 length: 11 amino acids. The V gene end was trimmed by 4 bases and the J gene end by 11 bases; junction bases not matched to a gene: 4. Germline V gene lookup returns CDR1 SGHRS and CDR2 YFSETQ. The CDR3, as DNA: TGCGCCAGCAGCCTGGACAGGGATGCTTTCTTT. It is translated as CASSLDRDAFF.

This chain uses TRBV4-1 with TRBJ2-1; TRBD2 is a possible D gene (6 bases). The CDR3 is made up of 15 amino acids. V lost 1 base to trimming and J lost 4 bases, with 11 bases between them. Germline CDR1 and CDR2: MGHRA and YSYEKL. CDR3 coding DNA: TGCGCCAGCAGCCAAGCGGGGGTACAGTACAATGAGCAGTTCTTC. Translated, it gives CASSQAGVQYNEQFF.

This rearrangement joins TRBV29-1 to TRBJ1-1, with D hard to call. Germline V gene sequence: CDR1 SQVTM, CDR2 ANQGSEA. CDR3 length: 14 amino acids. Trimming cost V 7 bases and J 5 bases, with 20 bases left between them. Here the CDR3 DNA reads TGCAGCGGATTTGGGATCCGGGAAAGGACTGAAGCTTTCTTT. The encoded protein is CSGFGIRERTEAFF.